A single sample gave rise to the 26 T cell receptor beta chains below, sequenced in a study of early T cells in non-severe SARS-CoV-2 infection. TCRdb re-derived calls from the 5' RACE reads in MiXCR, one entry per CDR3 protein. The profile covers roughly 51,000 distinct CDR3 sequences, with around 6.5% appearing a single time and over 2.5% taken by the ten largest. The sample consisted of whole blood, taken at baseline. The receptor source for this set is an adult who was a healthcare worker with PCR-confirmed SARS-CoV-2 infection or an uninfected control (not recorded which).

Notes on this clonotype: The junction shows a germline mismatch at one end, possibly a read error. V and J are TRBV7-8 and TRBJ2-3; 11 bases map to TRBD2. This CDR3 has 16 amino acids. Germline V gene sequence: CDR1 SGHVS, CDR2 FQNEAQ. In DNA form, the CDR3 reads TGTGCCAGCAGCCATTGGACTAGCGGGTACACACATACGCAGTATTTT. The encoded protein is CASSHWTSGYTHTQYF.

CDR3 amino acids: CASSLPLAGLTDTQYF. CDR3 DNA sequence: TGTGCCAGCAGCTTACCCCTAGCGGGCCTGACAGATACGCAGTATTTT. The chain joins TRBV7-2 to TRBJ2-3, with 8 bases aligning to TRBD2. Germline V gene lookup returns CDR1 SGHTA and CDR2 FQGNSA. J gave up 3 bases and V 2 bases, and 7 bases lay outside the gene matches. The length of the CDR3 is 16 residues.

This clonotype occurred a few times. The chain is built from TRBV20-1 and TRBJ2-7, with 7 nucleotides matching TRBD1. There are 13 residues in the CDR3. The J segment lost 1 base and the V segment lost 6 bases, leaving 6 bases of the junction unmatched. Germline CDR1 is DFQATT and CDR2 is SNEGSKA (reference sequence). CDR3 loop: CSAPRQGSYEQYF. The CDR3 DNA sequence: TGCAGTGCCCCGAGACAGGGTTCCTACGAGCAGTACTTC.

This clonotype was detected a few times. The chain joins TRBV4-3 to TRBJ1-1, with TRBD1 as a possible D gene (5 bases). V lost 0 bases, J lost 0 bases, and 8 bases lay in between. The germline V gene encodes CDR1 LGHNA and CDR2 YSLEER. The CDR3 extends over 15 amino acids. The CDR3 nucleotides read TGCGCCAGCAGCCAAGATTTACAGGTGAACACTGAAGCTTTCTTT. This sequence encodes CASSQDLQVNTEAFF.

This clonotype was recorded at least ten times. J is TRBJ2-7 and V is TRBV4-3; possibly TRBD2 for D (5 bases). V gave up 3 bases and J gave up 2 bases, with 11 bases separating them. CDR3 length equals 14 residues. The germline V gene has CDR1 LGHNA and CDR2 YSLEER. The CDR3 coding sequence is TGCGCCAGCAGCCACGAGAGGGCTACCTACGAGCAGTACTTC. Translating gives CASSHERATYEQYF.

Ten or more counts support this clonotype. This chain connects TRBV10-1 to TRBJ2-5, with 11 nucleotides matching TRBD2. Germline assignment: CDR1 WNHNN and CDR2 SYGVQD (reference sequence). This CDR3 has 16 amino acids. V lost 5 bases, J lost 2 bases, and 7 bases stayed unmatched. The DNA of the CDR3 is TGCGCCAGCAGTCTTACTAGCGGGGGCACACAAGAGACCCAGTACTTC. It is translated as CASSLTSGGTQETQYF.

The genes are TRBV3-1 and TRBJ2-7; D perhaps matches TRBD1 (5 bases). V dropped 0 bases and J dropped 4 bases, with 13 bases sitting between them. Germline assignment: CDR1 LGHDT and CDR2 YNNKEL (reference sequence). The CDR3 length is 15 residues. The CDR3 coding sequence is TGTGCCAGCAGCCAAGATCCAGGACAACCATACGAGCAGTACTTC. Translation gives CASSQDPGQPYEQYF.

In this sample, this clonotype turned up many times. The rearrangement links TRBV6-2 or TRBV6-3 to TRBJ1-4; 12 bases align to TRBD1. The CDR3 totals 17 residues. CDR1 is MNHEY, CDR2 SVGEGT, per germline. After removal of 2 bases from V and 6 bases from J, the junction contained 7 bases not matched to a gene. The chain's CDR3 is CASSYGTGGAYDEKLFF. DNA of the CDR3: TGTGCCAGCAGTTACGGGACAGGGGGCGCGTATGATGAAAAACTGTTTTTT.

This clonotype has at least ten counts. The chain recombines TRBV4-2 with TRBJ2-7; 12 bases are shared with TRBD2. The CDR3 extends over 16 amino acids. The germline V gene encodes CDR1 LGHNA and CDR2 YNFKEQ. V dropped 3 bases and J dropped 2; count of bases not matched to a gene: 5. The DNA for the CDR3 is TGTGCCAGCAGCCAGGTACTAGCGGGGGGAGCCTACGAGCAGTACTTC. Translated: CASSQVLAGGAYEQYF.

The chain recombines TRBV6-2 or TRBV6-3 with TRBJ2-1; 7 nucleotides align to TRBD2. V trimming: 5 bases; J trimming: 4 bases; junction bases outside the gene matches: 8. The CDR3 has 15 amino acids. Germline loops: CDR1 MNHEY, CDR2 SVGEGT. In DNA, the CDR3 is TGTGCCAGCAGTAACCCGGGACTACAATACAATGAGCAGTTCTTC. This gives the protein CASSNPGLQYNEQFF.

The chain is built from TRBV25-1 and TRBJ2-2; D might be TRBD2 (5 bases). Trimming pared 7 bases from V and 7 bases from J, leaving 13 bases between. CDR3 size: 13 residues. Germline lookup yields CDR1 MGHDK and CDR2 SYGVNS. The CDR3 spells CASKRMIDGELFF. DNA of the CDR3: TGTGCCAGCAAGCGGATGATCGACGGGGAGCTGTTTTTT.

This clonotype was seen only a few times. The chain carries TRBV4-3 and TRBJ2-3, with D possibly matching TRBD2 (6 bases). The V end was cut by 2 bases, the J end by 0 bases, with 9 bases between. CDR3 length equals 15 residues. Germline CDR1 is LGHNA and CDR2 is YSLEER. The CDR3 is CASSQLASSTDTQYF. The DNA for the CDR3 is TGCGCCAGCAGCCAACTAGCGTCTAGCACAGATACGCAGTATTTT.

Many counts were recorded for this clonotype. The J gene is TRBJ2-3, the V gene TRBV20-1; D is unresolved. Germline lookup yields CDR1 DFQATT and CDR2 SNEGSKA (reference sequence). V lost 3 bases, J lost 0 bases, and 10 bases lay in between. The CDR3 covers 14 residues. CDR3: CSASAEWSTDTQYF. CDR3 DNA: TGCAGTGCTAGTGCGGAGTGGAGCACAGATACGCAGTATTTT.

In this sample, this clonotype turned up a few times. V gene TRBV12-3 or TRBV12-4 combines with J gene TRBJ1-5, with D perhaps matching TRBD1 (6 bases). Trimming removed 0 bases from V and 3 bases from J, with 18 bases in between. CDR3 length: 18 residues. The CDR3 DNA is TGTGCCAGCAGTTTAGCGTCCTTTCTTGAGGGGGACAATCAGCCCCAGCATTTT. Its protein product is CASSLASFLEGDNQPQHF.

The V gene is TRBV27, the J gene TRBJ2-5; a possible D gene is TRBD2 (6 bases). The V gene's germline CDR1 is MNHEY and CDR2 SMNVEV (reference sequence). The V end was cut by 5 bases, the J end by 4 bases, with 11 bases between. CDR3 length equals 13 residues. CDR3 DNA: TGTGCCAGCAGTCGGGAGAGAGGAGAGACCCAGTACTTC. This translates into CASSRERGETQYF.

This clonotype showed up many times. This chain links TRBV7-8 with TRBJ1-1; D is unclear. The V and J ends lost 1 base and 1 base respectively, with 7 bases between them. CDR3 size: 14 residues. Germline CDR1 and CDR2: SGHVS and FQNEAQ. The chain's CDR3 is CASSLEQTNTEAFF. CDR3 nucleotides: TGTGCCAGCAGCTTAGAGCAGACGAACACTGAAGCTTTCTTT.

Many counts were recorded for this clonotype. The chain uses TRBV11-2 and TRBJ2-6; D remains ambiguous. In germline, CDR1 is SGHAT, CDR2 FQNNGV. CDR3 length: 15 residues. Trimming took off 2 bases at V and 2 bases at J, with 7 bases between the two ends. The CDR3 coding sequence is TGTGCCAGCAGCTTACGTTTCGCTGGGGCCAACGTCCTGACTTTC. Translated: CASSLRFAGANVLTF.

There are many counts of this clonotype. J is TRBJ1-1 and V is TRBV6-2 or TRBV6-3; D unclear. Germline V gives CDR1 MNHEY, CDR2 SVGEGT. Between the trimmed V and J ends, which lost 6 bases and 1 base, there was a span of 12 bases. The CDR3 loop spans 14 amino acids. This CDR3 reads CASSSVWGNTEAFF. The CDR3 DNA follows: TGTGCCAGCAGCTCGGTCTGGGGGAACACTGAAGCTTTCTTT.

The table lists this clonotype with a few counts. This chain links TRBV6-6 with TRBJ1-5; D is uncertain. The germline V gene has CDR1 MNHNY and CDR2 SVGAGI (reference sequence). This CDR3 spans 16 amino acids. V was pared by 7 bases and J by 0 bases, with 16 bases between. CDR3 DNA sequence: TGTGCCAGCACCTCGGGTCTGACTTATAGCAATCAGCCCCAGCATTTT. As protein: CASTSGLTYSNQPQHF.

This clonotype was detected many times. The genes are TRBV15 and TRBJ1-4; 8 bases fit TRBD1. The junction had 6 bases not matched to a gene; V was cut back by 4 bases and J by 8 bases. Germline assignment: CDR1 LNHNV and CDR2 YYDKDF (reference sequence). The CDR3 has 14 residues. CDR3 bases: TGTGCCACCAGCACCCGACAGGGGTGGGAAAAACTGTTTTTT. Translation: CATSTRQGWEKLFF.

The rearrangement uses TRBV19 and TRBJ1-1, with 9 bases lining up with TRBD1. CDR3 length equals 16 residues. Looked up from germline, CDR1 is LNHDA and CDR2 is SQIVND (reference sequence). V lost 10 bases to trimming and J lost 2 bases; unmatched junction nucleotides: 14. Here the CDR3 reads CATRTGTGLGNTEAFF. The DNA for the CDR3 is TGTGCCACTCGAACCGGGACAGGGTTAGGAAACACTGAAGCTTTCTTT.

The V and J genes are TRBV6-2 or TRBV6-3 and TRBJ2-5; D unresolved. Deletions cut 6 bases from V and 7 bases from J, with 6 bases between. The V gene's germline CDR1 is MNHEY and CDR2 SVGEGT. The CDR3 is 10 amino acids. The CDR3 DNA reads TGTGCCAGCAGAGAAGGGACCCAGTACTTC. Its translation: CASREGTQYF.

This clonotype was seen at least ten times. J is TRBJ2-5 and V is TRBV11-2, with D possibly matching TRBD1 (5 bases). CDR1 SGHAT and CDR2 FQNNGV come from the germline V gene. This CDR3 spans 12 amino acids. The V end was cut by 4 bases, the J end by 8 bases, with 11 bases between. CDR3 loop: CASSSNRRTQYF. The CDR3 coding sequence is TGTGCCAGCAGCTCAAACAGGAGAACCCAGTACTTC.

This clonotype has just a few counts. This chain joins TRBV9 and TRBJ2-1; 11 nucleotides agree with TRBD2. Trimming cost V 2 bases and J 5 bases; bases outside gene matches: 6. This CDR3 contains 16 residues. Germline V gene sequence: CDR1 SGDLS, CDR2 YYNGEE. The CDR3 region has the DNA TGTGCCAGCAGCGTGAGAACTAGCGGGGGAAACAATGAGCAGTTCTTC. Its protein product is CASSVRTSGGNNEQFF.

V and J are TRBV10-2 and TRBJ2-1; 8 positions match TRBD1. The ends lost 6 bases at V and 5 bases at J; junction bases unmatched: 9. The CDR3 covers 15 residues. CDR1 and CDR2 (germline): WSHSY, SAAADI. The CDR3 DNA reads TGCGCCAGCAGCACTACAGGGGGGATTGACAATGAGCAGTTCTTC. Translating it yields CASSTTGGIDNEQFF.

This clonotype has a count of ten or more. V is TRBV20-1 and J is TRBJ2-1; D possibly matches TRBD1 or TRBD2 (5 bases each). Germline V gene data show CDR1 as DFQATT and CDR2 as SNEGSKA (reference sequence). V was trimmed by 6 bases and J by 11 bases, leaving 23 bases between them. The CDR3 extends over 14 amino acids. CDR3 in DNA: TGCAGTGCCAGGGATGAGCGGAGTAGGGGAAAGCAGTTCTTC. Protein product: CSARDERSRGKQFF.